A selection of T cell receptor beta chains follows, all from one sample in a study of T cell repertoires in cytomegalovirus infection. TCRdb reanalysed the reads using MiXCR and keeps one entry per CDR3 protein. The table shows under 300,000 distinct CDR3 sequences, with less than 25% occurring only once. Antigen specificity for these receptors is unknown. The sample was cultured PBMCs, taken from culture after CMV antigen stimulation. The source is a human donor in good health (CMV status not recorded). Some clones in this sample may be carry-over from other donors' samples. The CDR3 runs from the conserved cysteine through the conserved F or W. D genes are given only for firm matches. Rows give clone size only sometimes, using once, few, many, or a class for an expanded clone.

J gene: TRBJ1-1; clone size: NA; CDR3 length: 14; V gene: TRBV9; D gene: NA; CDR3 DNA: TGTGCCAGCAGCGTAATGGGGGTTAACACTGAAGCTTTCTTT; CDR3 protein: CASSVMGVNTEAFF
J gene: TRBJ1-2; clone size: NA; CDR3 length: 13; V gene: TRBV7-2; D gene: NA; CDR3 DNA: TGTGGCAGCAGCTTCGACAGTGCGGATGGCTACAACTTC; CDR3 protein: CGSSFDSADGYNF
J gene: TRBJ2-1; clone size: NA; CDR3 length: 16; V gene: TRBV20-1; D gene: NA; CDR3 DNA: TGCAGTGCTAGTGGTGGTGAGACAGGTCACTACAATGAGCAGTTCTTC; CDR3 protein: CSASGGETGHYNEQFF
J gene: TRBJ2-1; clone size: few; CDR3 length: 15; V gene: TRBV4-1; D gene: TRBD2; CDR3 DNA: TGCGCCAGCAGCCATTCCCGGGACTATTACAATGAGCAGTTCTTC; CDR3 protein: CASSHSRDYYNEQFF
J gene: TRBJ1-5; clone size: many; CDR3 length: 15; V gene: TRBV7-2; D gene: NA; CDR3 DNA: TGTGCCAGCAGCTTAGATGGTATCGGCAATCAGCCCCAGCATTTT; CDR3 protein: CASSLDGIGNQPQHF
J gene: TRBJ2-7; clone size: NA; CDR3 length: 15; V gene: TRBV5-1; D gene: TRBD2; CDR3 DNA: TGCGCCAGCAGCTTAATTAGCGGGACCGCCTACGAGCAGTACTTC; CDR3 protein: CASSLISGTAYEQYF
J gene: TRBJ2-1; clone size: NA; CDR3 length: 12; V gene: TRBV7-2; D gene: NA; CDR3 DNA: TGTGCCAGCAGCTTAGGGGGATACGAGCAGTTCTTC; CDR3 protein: CASSLGGYEQFF
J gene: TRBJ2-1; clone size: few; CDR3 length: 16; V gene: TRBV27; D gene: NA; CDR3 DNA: TGTGCCAGCAGTTTTTTAGCGGTCGGATCCTACAATGAGCAGTTCTTC; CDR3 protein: CASSFLAVGSYNEQFF
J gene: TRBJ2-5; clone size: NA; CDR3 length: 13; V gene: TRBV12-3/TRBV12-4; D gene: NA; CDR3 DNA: TGTGCCAGCAGTTTCGCAGGGGGGGGGACCCAGTACTTC; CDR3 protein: CASSFAGGGTQYF
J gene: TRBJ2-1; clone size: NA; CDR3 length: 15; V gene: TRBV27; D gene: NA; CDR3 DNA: TGTGCCAGCAGTGCCCCAACTAGCTACCGGGCTGAGCAGTTCTTC; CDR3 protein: CASSAPTSYRAEQFF
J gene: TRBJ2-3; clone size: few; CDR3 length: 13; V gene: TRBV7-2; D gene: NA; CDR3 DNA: TGTGCCAGCAGCCCTATAGTTGCCGATACGCAGTATTTT; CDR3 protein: CASSPIVADTQYF
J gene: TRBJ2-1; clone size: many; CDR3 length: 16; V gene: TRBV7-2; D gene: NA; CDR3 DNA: TGTGCCAGCAGCTTAGGCCCACACCGCGCTGACAATGAGCAGTTCTTC; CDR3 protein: CASSLGPHRADNEQFF
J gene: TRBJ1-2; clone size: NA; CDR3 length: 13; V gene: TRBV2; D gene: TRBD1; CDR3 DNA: TGTGCCTGCGACCCGGGACAGGGGTTTGGCTACACCTTC; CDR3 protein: CACDPGQGFGYTF
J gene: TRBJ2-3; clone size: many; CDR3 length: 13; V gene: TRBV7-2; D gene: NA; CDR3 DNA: TGTGCCAGCAGCTTAATACCCGCAGATACGCAGTATTTT; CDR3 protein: CASSLIPADTQYF
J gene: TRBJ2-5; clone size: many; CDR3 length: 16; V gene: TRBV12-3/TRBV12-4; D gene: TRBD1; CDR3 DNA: TGTGCCAGCAGTTTGTACTGGACAGGGGGTAAAGAGACCCAGTACTTC; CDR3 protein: CASSLYWTGGKETQYF
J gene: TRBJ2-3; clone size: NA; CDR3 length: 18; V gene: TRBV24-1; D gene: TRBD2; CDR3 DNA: TGTGCCACCAGTGATTTTAAGGTGACTAGCGGGAACACAGATACGCAGTATTTT; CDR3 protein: CATSDFKVTSGNTDTQYF
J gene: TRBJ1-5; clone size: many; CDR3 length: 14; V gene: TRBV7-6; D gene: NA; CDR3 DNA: TGTGCCAGCAGCCTACAGGCCGGGGGGCAGCCCCAGCATTTT; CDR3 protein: CASSLQAGGQPQHF
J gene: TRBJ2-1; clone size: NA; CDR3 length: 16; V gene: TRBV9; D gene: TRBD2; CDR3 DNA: TGTGCCAGCAGCGTAGGCGGGGGAGTAAGTTTAAATGAGCAGTTCTTC; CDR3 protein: CASSVGGGVSLNEQFF